This T cell receptor beta chain appears in the sequencing data of a study of blood T cell repertoires in COVID-19. Generated by immunoSEQ multiplex PCR, the TCRdb table keeps only in-frame clones and is missing some. The data hold just over 80,000 clones, with around 81% observed a single time. CDR3 length equals 14 residues. Germline V gene sequence: CDR1 KGHDR, CDR2 SFDVKD. V lost 1 base and J lost 6, with 12 bases in between. The sequencing sample was made of peripheral blood. The chain recombines TRBV24-1 with TRBJ2-7; D not certain. This clonotype was sampled from a man aged 80 or over with acute or convalescent COVID-19. The CDR3 DNA sequence: TGTGCCACCAGTGATTTCGACAACCCTGGCGAGCAGTACTTC. The encoded protein is CATSDFDNPGEQYF.